A selection of T cell receptor beta chains follows, all from one sample in a study of blood T cell repertoires in COVID-19. Measured with immunoSEQ multiplex PCR; TCRdb has only the in-frame clones, and not every one. Here the sample spans 130,000 to 150,000 clones, approximately 80% being singletons. Sequencing was carried out using peripheral blood. These receptors came from a man aged 55-75 years with active or convalescent COVID-19. Each CDR3 is given with its conserved first and last residue. Each record gives: V gene, D gene, clone size, J gene, CDR3 protein, CDR3 DNA. A D gene is named only where the DNA matches it firmly. Not every row has a clone size; where given, it reads once, few, many or a size class.

v_call: TRBV5-4; d_call: TRBD1; clone_size: once; j_call: TRBJ2-7; cdr3_aa: CASSSSGGGPYEQYF; cdr3_nt: TGTGCCAGCAGCTCCTCAGGGGGCGGTCCCTACGAGCAGTACTTC
v_call: TRBV21-1; d_call: .; clone_size: .; j_call: TRBJ2-3; cdr3_aa: CASSKAGGGTDTQYF; cdr3_nt: TGTGCCAGCAGCAAAGCGGGAGGGGGAACCGATACGCAGTATTTT
v_call: TRBV2; d_call: .; clone_size: .; j_call: TRBJ2-3; cdr3_aa: CASSEDLSTTDTQYF; cdr3_nt: TGTGCCAGCAGTGAAGACCTGAGTACCACAGATACGCAGTATTTT
v_call: TRBV28; d_call: .; clone_size: .; j_call: TRBJ2-1; cdr3_aa: CASAVSGFNEQFF; cdr3_nt: TGTGCCTCAGCAGTTTCCGGGTTCAATGAGCAGTTCTTC
v_call: TRBV25-1; d_call: .; clone_size: .; j_call: TRBJ2-7; cdr3_aa: CASSEYGPYEQYF; cdr3_nt: TGTGCCAGCAGTGAATATGGCCCCTACGAGCAGTACTTC
v_call: TRBV28; d_call: TRBD1; clone_size: .; j_call: TRBJ1-5; cdr3_aa: CASSSGDRVSNQPQHF; cdr3_nt: TGTGCCAGCAGTTCAGGTGACAGGGTCAGCAATCAGCCCCAGCATTTT
v_call: TRBV28; d_call: TRBD1; clone_size: once; j_call: TRBJ1-3; cdr3_aa: CASSRPGQGNTIYF; cdr3_nt: TGTGCCAGCAGTCGACCGGGACAGGGAAACACCATATATTTT
v_call: TRBV2; d_call: .; clone_size: .; j_call: TRBJ1-3; cdr3_aa: CASSSFGNTIYF; cdr3_nt: TGTGCCAGCAGTTCCTTCGGAAACACCATATATTTT
v_call: TRBV11-2; d_call: TRBD2; clone_size: .; j_call: TRBJ2-1; cdr3_aa: CASSIGTSGSNEQFF; cdr3_nt: TGTGCCAGCAGCATCGGGACTAGCGGGAGCAATGAGCAGTTCTTC
v_call: TRBV12-3/TRBV12-4; d_call: .; clone_size: .; j_call: TRBJ2-3; cdr3_aa: CASSLEETDTQYF; cdr3_nt: TGTGCCAGCAGTTTAGAGGAGACAGATACGCAGTATTTT
v_call: TRBV9; d_call: .; clone_size: .; j_call: TRBJ2-7; cdr3_aa: CASTRSYEQYF; cdr3_nt: TGTGCCAGCACGCGTTCCTACGAGCAGTACTTC
v_call: TRBV6-5; d_call: .; clone_size: .; j_call: TRBJ2-3; cdr3_aa: CASSYEGETQYF; cdr3_nt: TGTGCCAGCAGTTACGAAGGGGAAACCCAGTATTTT
v_call: TRBV5-1; d_call: TRBD2; clone_size: .; j_call: TRBJ2-3; cdr3_aa: CASSLAMGIAGDTQYF; cdr3_nt: TGCGCCAGCAGCTTGGCTATGGGGATAGCGGGAGATACGCAGTATTTT
v_call: TRBV14; d_call: TRBD2; clone_size: .; j_call: TRBJ2-1; cdr3_aa: CASSQEGTSAYNEQFF; cdr3_nt: TGTGCCAGCAGCCAAGAGGGGACTAGCGCGTACAATGAGCAGTTCTTC
v_call: TRBV30; d_call: .; clone_size: .; j_call: TRBJ2-3; cdr3_aa: CAWSPRRGLSTDTQYF; cdr3_nt: TGTGCCTGGAGTCCCCGGCGGGGATTAAGCACAGATACGCAGTATTTT
v_call: TRBV7-6; d_call: TRBD2; clone_size: few; j_call: TRBJ2-7; cdr3_aa: CASSRQEGLAGYEQYF; cdr3_nt: TGTGCCAGCAGTCGACAGGAGGGACTAGCAGGTTACGAGCAGTACTTC
v_call: TRBV2; d_call: .; clone_size: .; j_call: TRBJ1-5; cdr3_aa: CASSDREWQPQHF; cdr3_nt: TGTGCCAGCAGTGACCGGGAATGGCAGCCCCAGCATTTT
v_call: TRBV28; d_call: .; clone_size: .; j_call: TRBJ1-5; cdr3_aa: CASSPPDRSNQPQHF; cdr3_nt: TGTGCCAGCAGTCCCCCGGACAGAAGCAATCAGCCCCAGCATTTT
v_call: TRBV29-1; d_call: .; clone_size: .; j_call: TRBJ2-5; cdr3_aa: CSVEIGPGETQYF; cdr3_nt: TGCAGCGTTGAAATTGGTCCCGGGGAGACCCAGTACTTC
v_call: TRBV28; d_call: TRBD2; clone_size: .; j_call: TRBJ2-2; cdr3_aa: CASSGGTSGILGGELFF; cdr3_nt: TGTGCCAGCAGTGGCGGGACTAGCGGGATACTTGGCGGGGAGCTGTTTTTT
v_call: TRBV7-2; d_call: TRBD2; clone_size: .; j_call: TRBJ2-1; cdr3_aa: CASSGVLAGAEQFF; cdr3_nt: TGTGCCAGCAGCGGCGTACTAGCGGGGGCTGAGCAGTTCTTC
v_call: TRBV2; d_call: TRBD1; clone_size: many; j_call: TRBJ1-1; cdr3_aa: CASSARTGSTNTEAFF; cdr3_nt: TGTGCCAGCAGCGCGCGGACAGGGAGTACGAACACTGAAGCTTTCTTT
v_call: TRBV5-6; d_call: .; clone_size: .; j_call: TRBJ2-2; cdr3_aa: CASSRSPRRELFF; cdr3_nt: TGTGCCAGCAGCAGGAGTCCCCGTCGGGAGCTGTTTTTT
v_call: TRBV28; d_call: .; clone_size: .; j_call: TRBJ2-3; cdr3_aa: CASSLGYLDTQYF; cdr3_nt: TGTGCCAGCAGTTTGGGCTACCTCGATACGCAGTATTTT
v_call: TRBV10-3; d_call: TRBD1; clone_size: .; j_call: TRBJ1-5; cdr3_aa: CAISDRGLSNQPQHF; cdr3_nt: TGTGCCATCAGCGACAGGGGTCTTAGCAATCAGCCCCAGCATTTT
v_call: TRBV5-1; d_call: TRBD1; clone_size: .; j_call: TRBJ2-3; cdr3_aa: CASSLDGTGGTRDTQYF; cdr3_nt: TGCGCCAGCAGCTTGGATGGGACAGGAGGGACTCGGGATACGCAGTATTTT
v_call: TRBV4-3; d_call: .; clone_size: .; j_call: TRBJ2-2; cdr3_aa: CASSQDWGRLARTGELFF; cdr3_nt: TGCGCCAGCAGCCAAGATTGGGGTAGGCTAGCTCGCACCGGGGAGCTGTTTTTT
v_call: TRBV2; d_call: TRBD2; clone_size: few; j_call: TRBJ2-4; cdr3_aa: CASSNNPSGSVNIQYF; cdr3_nt: TGTGCCAGCAGTAATAACCCTAGCGGGAGTGTAAACATTCAGTACTTC
v_call: TRBV5-5; d_call: .; clone_size: .; j_call: TRBJ2-7; cdr3_aa: CASSRTRGAEGYEQYF; cdr3_nt: TGTGCCAGCAGCCGAACCCGCGGGGCGGAGGGCTACGAGCAGTACTTC
v_call: TRBV3-1/TRBV3-2; d_call: TRBD1; clone_size: once; j_call: TRBJ1-1; cdr3_aa: CASSHRDRWEAFF; cdr3_nt: TGTGCCAGCAGCCACCGGGACAGGTGGGAAGCTTTCTTT
v_call: TRBV7-2; d_call: TRBD2; clone_size: .; j_call: TRBJ2-5; cdr3_aa: CASSLGTSGSQETQYF; cdr3_nt: TGTGCCAGCAGCTTAGGGACTAGCGGGTCTCAAGAGACCCAGTACTTC
v_call: TRBV6-2/TRBV6-3; d_call: .; clone_size: once; j_call: TRBJ2-5; cdr3_aa: CASSPARLGQTQYF; cdr3_nt: TGTGCCAGCAGTCCCGCCCGACTAGGACAGACCCAGTACTTC
v_call: TRBV25-1; d_call: .; clone_size: .; j_call: TRBJ2-4; cdr3_aa: CASSDVQDLAKNIQYF; cdr3_nt: TGTGCCAGCAGTGATGTCCAGGATCTCGCCAAAAACATTCAGTACTTC
v_call: TRBV7-2; d_call: TRBD1; clone_size: .; j_call: TRBJ2-4; cdr3_aa: CASSLGGQGANIQYF; cdr3_nt: TGTGCCAGCAGCTTAGGTGGACAGGGGGCGAACATTCAGTACTTC
v_call: TRBV6-2/TRBV6-3; d_call: .; clone_size: .; j_call: TRBJ1-5; cdr3_aa: CASSGEGGSSNQPQHF; cdr3_nt: TGTGCCAGCAGTGGCGAAGGGGGAAGCAGCAATCAGCCCCAGCATTTT
v_call: TRBV7-8; d_call: .; clone_size: .; j_call: TRBJ2-7; cdr3_aa: CASSPRREWAYEQYF; cdr3_nt: TGTGCCAGCAGCCCGAGACGGGAATGGGCCTACGAGCAGTACTTC
v_call: TRBV3-1/TRBV3-2; d_call: .; clone_size: .; j_call: TRBJ2-3; cdr3_aa: CASSQDGARSTDTQYF; cdr3_nt: TGTGCCAGCAGCCAAGACGGAGCGCGAAGCACAGATACGCAGTATTTT
v_call: TRBV18; d_call: .; clone_size: .; j_call: TRBJ1-2; cdr3_aa: CASSPPRQIINYGYTF; cdr3_nt: TGTGCCAGCTCACCTCCCCGACAGATAATTAACTATGGCTACACCTTC
v_call: TRBV19; d_call: .; clone_size: .; j_call: TRBJ1-5; cdr3_aa: CASSTPRGGGNQPQHF; cdr3_nt: TGTGCCAGTAGTACCCCCCGAGGGGGAGGCAATCAGCCCCAGCATTTT
v_call: TRBV11-2; d_call: .; clone_size: .; j_call: TRBJ2-3; cdr3_aa: CASSLGTEGVGRPIMQYF; cdr3_nt: TGTGCCAGCAGCTTAGGGACAGAGGGTGTAGGGCGACCTATAATGCAGTATTTT
v_call: TRBV18; d_call: TRBD1; clone_size: few; j_call: TRBJ1-2; cdr3_aa: CASSPGTGVVGYTF; cdr3_nt: TGTGCCAGCTCACCAGGGACAGGGGTAGTTGGCTACACCTTC
v_call: TRBV7-3; d_call: .; clone_size: .; j_call: TRBJ2-1; cdr3_aa: CASSLGIGIPGNEQFF; cdr3_nt: TGTGCCAGCAGCTTAGGAATCGGGATCCCGGGGAATGAGCAGTTCTTC
v_call: TRBV15; d_call: TRBD1; clone_size: .; j_call: TRBJ2-7; cdr3_aa: CATSRDLAQGAYEQYF; cdr3_nt: TGTGCCACCAGCAGAGATCTGGCCCAGGGGGCCTACGAGCAGTACTTC
v_call: TRBV5-4; d_call: .; clone_size: few; j_call: TRBJ2-7; cdr3_aa: CASSLDFRSSYEQYF; cdr3_nt: TGTGCCAGCAGCTTGGATTTCCGGAGCAGCTACGAGCAGTACTTC
v_call: TRBV13; d_call: .; clone_size: .; j_call: TRBJ1-2; cdr3_aa: CASSYSNYGYTF; cdr3_nt: TGTGCCAGCAGCTACAGTAACTATGGCTACACCTTC
v_call: TRBV19; d_call: .; clone_size: .; j_call: TRBJ1-1; cdr3_aa: CASRPRGNTEAFF; cdr3_nt: TGTGCCAGTAGGCCCCGGGGGAACACTGAAGCTTTCTTT
v_call: TRBV6-5; d_call: TRBD1; clone_size: .; j_call: TRBJ2-7; cdr3_aa: CASSRTGNEQYF; cdr3_nt: TGTGCCAGCAGCCGGACAGGGAACGAGCAGTACTTC
v_call: TRBV29-1; d_call: TRBD1; clone_size: .; j_call: TRBJ2-7; cdr3_aa: CSVAGGAREQYF; cdr3_nt: TGCAGCGTTGCAGGGGGCGCAAGGGAGCAGTACTTC
v_call: TRBV29-1; d_call: TRBD2; clone_size: few; j_call: TRBJ2-7; cdr3_aa: CSVGRAGERDEQYF; cdr3_nt: TGCAGCGTTGGTAGGGCGGGAGAGCGAGACGAGCAGTACTTC
v_call: TRBV4-2; d_call: .; clone_size: few; j_call: TRBJ2-7; cdr3_aa: CASSHRPGDATYEQYF; cdr3_nt: TGTGCCAGCAGCCACCGACCAGGGGACGCCACCTACGAGCAGTACTTC
v_call: TRBV27; d_call: TRBD2; clone_size: .; j_call: TRBJ2-1; cdr3_aa: CASRERLAAYNEQFF; cdr3_nt: TGTGCCAGCAGGGAGAGGCTAGCGGCCTACAATGAGCAGTTCTTC
v_call: TRBV5-6; d_call: .; clone_size: .; j_call: TRBJ2-7; cdr3_aa: CASSLGGGRGQYF; cdr3_nt: TGTGCCAGCAGCTTAGGTGGGGGCCGCGGGCAGTACTTC
v_call: TRBV28; d_call: TRBD1; clone_size: .; j_call: TRBJ1-4; cdr3_aa: CASSFRDRVEKLFF; cdr3_nt: TGTGCCAGCAGTTTTCGGGACAGGGTCGAAAAACTGTTTTTT
v_call: TRBV4-3; d_call: TRBD1; clone_size: .; j_call: TRBJ2-7; cdr3_aa: CASSQDLGDRQYEQYF; cdr3_nt: TGCGCCAGCAGCCAAGATCTTGGGGACAGACAATACGAGCAGTACTTC